The present T cell receptor (beta chain) was sequenced within a study of early T cells in non-severe SARS-CoV-2 infection. At the level of the study: The authors sequenced bulk RNA from unsorted whole blood, leaving chains unpaired.

Study observations and caveats: Reliance on VDJdb matching favored anti-spike CD8 responses; private and CD4 specificities were missed.

As regards this clonotype: The antigen remains undetermined.

The TCR library protocol attached unique molecular identifiers to the individual cDNA molecules. TCRdb reprocessed the 5' RACE reads with MiXCR, giving one entry per CDR3 protein. The table records fewer than 120,000 distinct CDR3 sequences, approximately 12% of them present only once. The V gene's germline CDR1 is DFQATT and CDR2 SNEGSKA (reference sequence). CDR3 size: 11 residues. V lost 0 bases to trimming and J lost 6 bases, with 6 bases between them. The chain employs TRBV20-1 and TRBJ2-7; D ambiguous. This TCR was recovered from an adult who was a healthcare worker with PCR-confirmed SARS-CoV-2 infection or an uninfected control (not recorded which). The sequencing used whole blood, collected at baseline. The CDR3 spells CSAREGREQYF. The CDR3, as DNA: TGCAGTGCTAGAGAGGGCCGCGAGCAGTACTTC.